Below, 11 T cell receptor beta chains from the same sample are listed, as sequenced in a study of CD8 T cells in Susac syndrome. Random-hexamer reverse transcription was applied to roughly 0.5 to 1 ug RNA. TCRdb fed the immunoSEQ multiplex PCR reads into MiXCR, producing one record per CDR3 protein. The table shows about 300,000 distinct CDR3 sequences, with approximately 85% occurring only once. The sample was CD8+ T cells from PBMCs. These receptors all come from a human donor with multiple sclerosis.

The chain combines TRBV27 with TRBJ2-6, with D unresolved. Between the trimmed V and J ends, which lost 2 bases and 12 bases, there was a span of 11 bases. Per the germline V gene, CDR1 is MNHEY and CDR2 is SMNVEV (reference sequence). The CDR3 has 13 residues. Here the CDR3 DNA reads TGTGCCAGCAGTTTACCCTTTGGGTCCGTCCTGACTTTC. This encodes CASSLPFGSVLTF.

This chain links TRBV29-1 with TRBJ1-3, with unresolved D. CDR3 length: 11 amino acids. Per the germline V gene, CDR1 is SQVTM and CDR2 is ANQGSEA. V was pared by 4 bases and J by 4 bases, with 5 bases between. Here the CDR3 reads CSVALGNTIYF. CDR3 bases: TGCAGCGTTGCTTTAGGAAACACCATATATTTT. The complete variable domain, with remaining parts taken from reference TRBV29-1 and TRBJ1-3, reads SAVISQKPSRDICQRGTSLTIQCQVDSQVTMMFWYRQQPGQSLTLIATANQGSEATYESGFVIDKFPISRPNLTFSTLTVSNMSPEDSSIYLCSVALGNTIYFGEGSWLTVV.

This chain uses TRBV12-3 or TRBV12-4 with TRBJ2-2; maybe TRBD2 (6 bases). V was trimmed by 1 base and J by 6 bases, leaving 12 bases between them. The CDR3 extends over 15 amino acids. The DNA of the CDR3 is TGTGCCAGCAGTTTAGTGGGAGGACACTCCGGGGAGCTGTTTTTT. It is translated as CASSLVGGHSGELFF.

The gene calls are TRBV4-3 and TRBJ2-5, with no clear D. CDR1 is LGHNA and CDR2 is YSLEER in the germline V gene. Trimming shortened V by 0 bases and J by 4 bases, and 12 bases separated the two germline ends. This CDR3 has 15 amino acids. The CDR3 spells CASSQDRARAETQYF. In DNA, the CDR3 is TGCGCCAGCAGCCAAGATCGGGCAAGGGCAGAGACCCAGTACTTC.

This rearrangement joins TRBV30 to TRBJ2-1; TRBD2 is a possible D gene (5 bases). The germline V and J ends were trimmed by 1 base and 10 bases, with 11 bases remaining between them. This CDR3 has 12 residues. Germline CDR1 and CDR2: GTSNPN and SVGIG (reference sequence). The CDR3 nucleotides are TGTGCCTGGAGTGATGAGAGGGAGGAGCAGTTCTTC. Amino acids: CAWSDEREEQFF.

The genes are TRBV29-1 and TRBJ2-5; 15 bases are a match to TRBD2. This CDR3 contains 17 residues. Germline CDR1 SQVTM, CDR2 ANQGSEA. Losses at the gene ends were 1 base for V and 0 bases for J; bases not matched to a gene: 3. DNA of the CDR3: TGCAGCGTTGAAGGTGGACTAGCGGGAGGGAACCAAGAGACCCAGTACTTC. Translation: CSVEGGLAGGNQETQYF.

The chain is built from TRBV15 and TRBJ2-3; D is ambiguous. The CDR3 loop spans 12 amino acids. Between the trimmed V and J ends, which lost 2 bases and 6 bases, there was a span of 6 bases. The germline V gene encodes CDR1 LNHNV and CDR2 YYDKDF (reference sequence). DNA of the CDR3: TGTGCCACCAGCAGATTTGGCGATACGCAGTATTTT. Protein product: CATSRFGDTQYF.

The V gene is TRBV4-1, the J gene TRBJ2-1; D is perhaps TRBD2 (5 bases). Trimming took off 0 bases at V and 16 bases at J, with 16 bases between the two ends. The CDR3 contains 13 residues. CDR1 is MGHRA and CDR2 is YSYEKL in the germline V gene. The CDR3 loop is CASSQEPFGIKFF. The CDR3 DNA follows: TGCGCCAGCAGCCAAGAGCCCTTCGGGATTAAATTCTTC.

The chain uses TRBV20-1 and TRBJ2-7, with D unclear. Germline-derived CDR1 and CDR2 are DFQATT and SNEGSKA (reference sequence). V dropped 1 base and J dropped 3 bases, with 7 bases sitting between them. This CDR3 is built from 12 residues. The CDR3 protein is CSARGAGYEQYF. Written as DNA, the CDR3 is TGCAGTGCTAGAGGGGCCGGCTACGAGCAGTACTTC.

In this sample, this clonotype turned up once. In DNA form, the CDR3 reads TGTGCCAGCAGTCCGGGACTAGCGGGAGCGGCGGACATTCAGTACTTC. Translated, it gives CASSPGLAGAADIQYF. The J gene is TRBJ2-4, the V gene TRBV28; 14 bases align to TRBD2. With V trimmed by 5 bases and J by 8 bases, 8 bases remained unmatched. CDR1 MDHEN and CDR2 SYDVKM come from the germline V gene. The CDR3 totals 16 residues.

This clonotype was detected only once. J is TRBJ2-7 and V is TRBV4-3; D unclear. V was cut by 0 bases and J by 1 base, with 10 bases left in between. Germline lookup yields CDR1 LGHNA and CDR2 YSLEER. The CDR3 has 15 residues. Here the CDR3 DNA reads TGCGCCAGCAGCCAAGATCTGAGGCCGTCCTACGAGCAGTACTTC. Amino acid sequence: CASSQDLRPSYEQYF.